Each of the 30 T cell receptor beta chains below was sequenced from the same sample in a study of CD8 T cells in Susac syndrome. It was with random hexamers that roughly 0.5 to 1 ug RNA was reverse transcribed. Each CDR3 protein is one row after TCRdb ran MiXCR on the immunoSEQ multiplex PCR reads. The table has around 190,000 distinct CDR3 sequences, 85% to 95% seen once; the top ten hold 0.1%. Sequencing was performed on CD4+ T cells from PBMCs. These receptors originate from a human donor in good health.

V and J are TRBV29-1 and TRBJ2-1, with D possibly being TRBD1 (7 bases). Per the germline V gene, CDR1 is SQVTM and CDR2 is ANQGSEA. The CDR3 runs 12 residues. Trimming took off 4 bases at V and 8 bases at J, with 12 bases between the two ends. The CDR3 spells CSVGRGDDEQFF. CDR3 in DNA: TGCAGCGTTGGCAGGGGGGACGATGAGCAGTTCTTC.

The chain is built from TRBV20-1 and TRBJ2-1; 16 bases line up with TRBD2. This CDR3 region has 15 residues. Germline CDR1 reads DFQATT; CDR2 reads SNEGSKA (reference sequence). J lost 9 bases, V lost 0 bases, and 2 bases had no gene match. In DNA form, the CDR3 reads TGCAGTGCTAGAGACGGGACTAGCGGGAGGGGTGAGCAGTTCTTC. The encoded protein is CSARDGTSGRGEQFF.

CDR3 nucleotide sequence: TGCGCCAGCAGCCGCCGGACGTTCACAGATACGCAGTATTTT. Translating gives CASSRRTFTDTQYF. V usage is TRBV4-1 and J usage is TRBJ2-3; D uncertain. The CDR3 contains 14 residues. Deletions cut 4 bases from V and 2 bases from J, with 10 bases between. Germline-derived CDR1 and CDR2 are MGHRA and YSYEKL.

The chain uses TRBV7-9 and TRBJ1-2; D might be TRBD1 (6 bases). Germline assignment: CDR1 SEHNR and CDR2 FQNEAQ (reference sequence). The CDR3 is 16 residues long. Between the trimmed V and J ends, which lost 4 bases and 7 bases, there was a span of 22 bases. The CDR3 is CASSSPGDAPSGGYTF. CDR3 nucleotide sequence: TGTGCCAGCAGCTCCCCAGGGGATGCGCCGTCGGGTGGCTACACCTTC.

The genes are TRBV10-3 and TRBJ2-2; 9 bases align to TRBD2. V shed 4 bases, J shed 5 bases, and the junction held 2 bases outside the gene matches. The CDR3 sequence is 14 residues long. The V gene's germline CDR1 is ENHRY and CDR2 SYGVKD. CDR3 sequence (DNA): TGTGCCATCAGTGCTGGACTAGCGACCGGGGAGCTGTTTTTT. It yields the protein CAISAGLATGELFF.

A single count supports this clonotype. J is TRBJ1-1 and V is TRBV19; the D gene is possibly TRBD1 (6 bases). Trimming took off 6 bases at V and 1 base at J, with 15 bases between the two ends. Looked up from germline, CDR1 is LNHDA and CDR2 is SQIVND (reference sequence). The length of the CDR3 is 15 residues. The CDR3 nucleotides are TGTGCCAGTAGCCCGTGGGGGGCTCGGAACACTGAAGCTTTCTTT. It codes for CASSPWGARNTEAFF.

The chain combines TRBV7-9 with TRBJ1-1; D unresolved. In germline, CDR1 is SEHNR, CDR2 FQNEAQ (reference sequence). The V end was cut by 0 bases, the J end by 7 bases, with 9 bases between. There are 13 residues in the CDR3. CDR3 coding DNA: TGTGCCAGCAGCTTAGCGCAGTCCGATGAAGCTTTCTTT. Protein product: CASSLAQSDEAFF.

The chain carries TRBV20-1 and TRBJ1-2; 8 bases agree with TRBD1. V lost 5 bases and J lost 8; bases outside the gene matches: 10. The CDR3 runs to 13 residues. CDR1 DFQATT and CDR2 SNEGSKA come from the germline V gene (reference sequence). CDR3 amino acids: CSAFPLTGDGYTF. CDR3 nucleotide sequence: TGCAGTGCTTTCCCCCTGACAGGGGACGGCTACACCTTC.

This sequence joins TRBV5-6 and TRBJ1-1, with 7 nucleotides matching TRBD1. The V and J ends lost 0 bases and 6 bases, in that order; junction bases with no gene match: 8. Germline-derived CDR1 and CDR2 are SGHDT and YYEEEE. The CDR3 sequence is 15 residues long. The CDR3, as DNA: TGTGCCAGCAGCTTGGTTACAGGGGTCTTCGCTGAAGCTTTCTTT. This sequence encodes CASSLVTGVFAEAFF.

This clonotype has a single count. V and J are TRBV30 and TRBJ2-1; either TRBD1 or TRBD2 may fit D (7 bases each). Between the trimmed V and J ends, which lost 0 bases and 6 bases, there was a span of 15 bases. The germline CDR1 and CDR2 sequences are GTSNPN and SVGIG (reference sequence). The CDR3 runs to 15 residues. The CDR3 DNA follows: TGTGCCTGGAGTGTACGCAGGGGGAGGGCCAATGAGCAGTTCTTC. It is translated as CAWSVRRGRANEQFF.

This chain links TRBV27 with TRBJ1-2; 7 bases agree with TRBD1. The J segment lost 5 bases and the V segment lost 6 bases, leaving 6 bases of the junction unmatched. The CDR3 loop spans 13 amino acids. The germline gives CDR1 MNHEY, CDR2 SMNVEV (reference sequence). The CDR3 DNA reads as TGTGCCAGCAGACCAGGGGGACCGTATGGCTACACCTTC. Translating gives CASRPGGPYGYTF.

This clonotype is a singleton in its sample. This chain uses TRBV6-5 with TRBJ2-3; 10 bases map to TRBD1. Germline trimming cut 6 bases from V and 6 bases from J; bases unmatched to any gene: 9. Germline CDR1 MNHEY, CDR2 SVGAGI. CDR3 length: 15 amino acids. The CDR3 DNA is TGTGCCAGCAGCGCCACCGGGACAGGGGACGATACGCAGTATTTT. Translated, it gives CASSATGTGDDTQYF.

The chain links TRBV9 to TRBJ2-5; D may be TRBD1 or TRBD2 (6 bases each). Trimming removed 0 bases at V and 4 bases at J, with 7 bases between. Germline lookup yields CDR1 SGDLS and CDR2 YYNGEE. The CDR3 extends over 13 amino acids. The chain's CDR3 is CASSVAGAETQYF. The DNA of the CDR3 is TGTGCCAGCAGCGTAGCGGGGGCAGAGACCCAGTACTTC.

This clonotype was observed once. The chain carries TRBV20-1 and TRBJ2-7; D gene ambiguous. V dropped 6 bases and J dropped 3 bases, with 6 bases sitting between them. This CDR3 is 10 amino acids long. Germline CDR1 DFQATT, CDR2 SNEGSKA (reference sequence). Here the CDR3 reads CSANGYEQYF. The CDR3 DNA follows: TGCAGTGCCAATGGCTACGAGCAGTACTTC.

This sequence joins TRBV4-1 and TRBJ2-3; possibly TRBD2 for D (5 bases). V lost 2 bases to trimming and J lost 2 bases, with 11 bases between them. Germline CDR1 and CDR2: MGHRA and YSYEKL. The CDR3 is 15 residues long. The DNA of the CDR3 is TGCGCCAGCAGCCAACAAGAGGGTTTCACAGATACGCAGTATTTT. Protein product: CASSQQEGFTDTQYF.

The chain links TRBV24-1 to TRBJ2-5; a possible D gene is TRBD2 (5 bases). V was cut by 9 bases and J by 9 bases, with 25 bases left in between. CDR3 length: 15 residues. CDR1 and CDR2 from the germline V gene are KGHDR and SFDVKD. The CDR3 loop is CATSEGALIFGAQYF. In nucleotides, the CDR3 is TGTGCCACCTCTGAAGGCGCCTTAATATTCGGGGCCCAGTACTTC.

This clonotype appeared once. The chain combines TRBV15 with TRBJ2-7; no clear D gene. V shed 0 bases and J shed 3 bases, with 6 bases lying between them. CDR1 and CDR2 from the germline V gene are LNHNV and YYDKDF (reference sequence). The CDR3 contains 13 residues. CDR3 residues: CATSRDPSYEQYV. CDR3 sequence (DNA): TGTGCCACCAGCAGAGATCCGAGCTACGAGCAGTACGTC.

The sample holds one count of this clonotype. This sequence joins TRBV12-3 or TRBV12-4 and TRBJ2-1, with D perhaps TRBD2 (6 bases). Trimming stripped 6 bases from V and 11 bases from J, with 11 bases between. The CDR3 runs to 11 residues. CDR3 sequence: CASSRDFKQFF. CDR3 nucleotide sequence: TGTGCCAGCAGCCGGGACTTTAAGCAGTTCTTC.

The chain carries TRBV12-3 or TRBV12-4 and TRBJ1-1, with D hard to call. The CDR3 is 13 amino acids. Trimming took off 10 bases at V and 6 bases at J, with 18 bases between the two ends. CDR3 region: CAISRGSYSEAFF. CDR3 sequence (DNA): TGTGCCATTAGCCGGGGAAGCTACTCTGAAGCTTTCTTT.

The V and J genes are TRBV7-6 and TRBJ2-2; TRBD1 is a possible D gene (6 bases). Trimming removed 5 bases at V and 6 bases at J, with 10 bases between. CDR3 length: 13 amino acids. Germline V gene lookup returns CDR1 SGHVS and CDR2 FNYEAQ. CDR3 DNA: TGTGCCAGCAGCATACAGGGTGCCGGGGAGCTGTTTTTT. Amino acid sequence: CASSIQGAGELFF.

The V call is TRBV3-1, the J call TRBJ1-1; possible D gene TRBD1, 5 bases. Trimming shortened V by 4 bases and J by 1 base, and 19 bases separated the two germline ends. CDR1 and CDR2 from the germline V gene are LGHDT and YNNKEL (reference sequence). The CDR3 runs 17 residues. The CDR3 here is CASSRTFSRGGNTEAFF. The CDR3 DNA reads as TGTGCCAGCAGCCGCACCTTTTCTAGGGGTGGGAACACTGAAGCTTTCTTT.

The chain recombines TRBV28 with TRBJ1-6; tentatively, D is TRBD1 (5 bases). The germline gives CDR1 MDHEN, CDR2 SYDVKM. The CDR3 contains 17 residues. The V and J ends lost 5 bases and 0 bases respectively, with 14 bases between them. In DNA form, the CDR3 reads TGTGCCAGCAGTCATGGACACCTAAGCTCCTATAATTCACCCCTCCACTTT. This gives the protein CASSHGHLSSYNSPLHF.

The J gene is TRBJ1-2, the V gene TRBV9, with D possibly TRBD1 on 6 matching bases. The CDR3 has 14 amino acids. Trimming took off 2 bases at V and 5 bases at J, with 13 bases between the two ends. Germline values: CDR1 SGDLS, CDR2 YYNGEE. This CDR3 reads CASSVGRQAYGYTF. The CDR3 DNA reads TGTGCCAGCAGCGTCGGTAGACAGGCTTATGGCTACACCTTC.

This chain connects TRBV6-1 to TRBJ2-1; TRBD2 is a possible D gene (5 bases). Germline lookup yields CDR1 MNHNS and CDR2 SASEGT. CDR3 size: 14 residues. V shed 1 base and J shed 9 bases, with 13 bases lying between them. The CDR3 DNA follows: TGTGCCAGCAGTGAAGACCCTAGCTCTACTGAGCAGTTCTTC. This translates into CASSEDPSSTEQFF.

The V call is TRBV5-4, the J call TRBJ2-5; TRBD2 agrees at 8 bases. Germline-derived CDR1 and CDR2 are SGHNT and YYREEE (reference sequence). The ends lost 4 bases at V and 3 bases at J; junction bases unmatched: 5. The CDR3 is 14 residues long. In DNA form, the CDR3 reads TGTGCCAGCAGCAAATGGACTAGCAAAGAGACCCAGTACTTC. This encodes CASSKWTSKETQYF. The complete variable domain, with remaining parts taken from reference TRBV5-4 and TRBJ2-5, reads ETGVTQSPTHLIKTRGQQVTLRCSSQSGHNTVSWYQQALGQGPQFIFQYYREEENGRGNFPPRFSGLQFPNYSSELNVNALELDDSALYLCASSKWTSKETQYFGPGTRLLVL.

The V and J genes are TRBV7-2 and TRBJ1-1; a weak D match, TRBD1 (5 bases). Germline V gene data show CDR1 as SGHTA and CDR2 as FQGNSA. Trimming removed 0 bases at V and 1 base at J, with 12 bases between. The CDR3 totals 16 residues. CDR3: CASSLAFAGRNTEAFF. The CDR3 nucleotides read TGTGCCAGCAGCTTAGCGTTCGCAGGGCGGAACACTGAAGCTTTCTTT.

The chain employs TRBV27 and TRBJ1-4; a possible D gene is TRBD1 (5 bases). Trimming took 2 bases from V and 5 from J, leaving 15 bases between them. CDR1 is MNHEY, CDR2 SMNVEV, per germline (reference sequence). This CDR3 has 16 residues. In DNA form, the CDR3 reads TGTGCCAGCAGTTTAAGGGGAACGGGCGGGAATGAAAAACTGTTTTTT. Translating it yields CASSLRGTGGNEKLFF.

The sample holds a few counts of this clonotype. This rearrangement joins TRBV5-4 to TRBJ2-5, with D perhaps matching TRBD1 (6 bases). Germline loops: CDR1 SGHNT, CDR2 YYREEE (reference sequence). V gave up 5 bases and J gave up 1 base, with 12 bases separating them. The CDR3 length is 14 residues. CDR3 protein: CASSLRQAQETQYF. For the CDR3, the DNA is TGTGCCAGCAGTTTAAGACAGGCCCAAGAGACCCAGTACTTC.

The V call is TRBV7-2, the J call TRBJ2-1; no firm D call. The CDR3 spans 14 residues. The germline CDR1 and CDR2 sequences are SGHTA and FQGNSA. V was cut by 8 bases and J by 4 bases, with 15 bases left in between. This CDR3 reads CASRPPSGYNEQFF. CDR3 bases: TGTGCCAGCCGACCCCCCTCTGGTTACAATGAGCAGTTCTTC. The full variable domain, rest sourced from reference TRBV7-2 and TRBJ2-1, is GAGVSQSPSNKVTEKGKDVELRCDPISGHTALYWYRQSLGQGLEFLIYFQGNSAPDKSGLPSDRFSAERTGGSVSTLTIQRTQQEDSAVYLCASRPPSGYNEQFFGPGTRLTVL.

The rearrangement joins TRBV12-3 or TRBV12-4 to TRBJ1-2; D call uncertain. This CDR3 region has 13 residues. Trimming shortened V by 3 bases and J by 5 bases, and 10 bases separated the two germline ends. The CDR3 coding sequence is TGTGCCAGCAGTTTCGGCAGTGCTTATGGCTACACCTTC. Protein: CASSFGSAYGYTF.